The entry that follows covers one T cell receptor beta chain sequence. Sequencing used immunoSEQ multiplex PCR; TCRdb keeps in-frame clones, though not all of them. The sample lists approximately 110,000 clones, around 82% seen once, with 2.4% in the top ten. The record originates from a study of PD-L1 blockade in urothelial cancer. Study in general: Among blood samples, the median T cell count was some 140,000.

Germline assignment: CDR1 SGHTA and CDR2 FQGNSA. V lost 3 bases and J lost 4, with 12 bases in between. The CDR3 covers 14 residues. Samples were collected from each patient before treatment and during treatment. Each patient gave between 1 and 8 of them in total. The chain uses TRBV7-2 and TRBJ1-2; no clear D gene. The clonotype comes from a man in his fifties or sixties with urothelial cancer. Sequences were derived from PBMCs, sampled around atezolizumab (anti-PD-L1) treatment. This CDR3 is CASSFRVEGYGYTF. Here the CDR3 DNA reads TGTGCCAGCAGCTTTCGGGTCGAGGGCTATGGCTACACCTTC.